This T cell receptor beta chain stems from a study of blood T cell repertoires in COVID-19. The CDR3 is 16 amino acids. Deletions cut 4 bases from V and 0 bases from J, with 16 bases between. CDR1 and CDR2 (germline): SGHKS, YYEKEE (reference sequence). Measured with immunoSEQ multiplex PCR; TCRdb has only the in-frame clones, and not every one. The sample consists of some 200,000 clones, 90% to 95% of them appearing once. The sequence derives from a young man with COVID-19, enrolled during active disease. The sample comprised peripheral blood. The J gene is TRBJ1-2, the V gene TRBV5-5; perhaps TRBD1 as D (6 bases). The CDR3 DNA is TGTGCCAGCAGCGGAACAGGGCCCTATACTAACTATGGCTACACCTTC. Protein: CASSGTGPYTNYGYTF.